The T cell receptor beta chain under discussion was sequenced for a study of blood T cell repertoires in COVID-19. V shed 0 bases, J shed 8 bases, and the junction held 8 bases outside the gene matches. CDR1 SNHLY and CDR2 FYNNEI come from the germline V gene. CDR3 length equals 15 residues. Authors' processing steps: Estimated nucleated cell counts came from reference gene primer amplification. Assay used: immunoSEQ multiplex PCR; TCRdb lists only in-frame clones, some missing. V and J calls and clone size come straight from that table; D and trimming were deduced from the DNA. The table shows 250,000 to 350,000 clones, with under 90% occurring only once.

What was sequenced was PBMCs or T cells enriched from blood (not recorded which). The chain has TRBV2 and TRBJ2-7; 9 positions agree with TRBD2. The receptor was isolated from a woman aged 45-60 years who had been exposed to COVID-19. The CDR3: CASSEALRGGYQQYF. DNA of the CDR3: TGTGCCAGCAGTGAAGCGCTGCGGGGGGGCTATCAGCAGTACTTC.